This TCR beta chain stems from a study of shared clonotypes between healthy human individuals. As originally analysed: Junction-only sequences without quality scores came from ImmunoSEQ, so filtering differed. Only in-frame clones appear in the TCRdb table, and some are missing; sequencing was by immunoSEQ multiplex PCR. The V and J calls and clone size were taken over from that table, and D and trimming were inferred from the DNA. The sample lists about 92,000 clones, around half seen once, with about 15% in the top ten. This clone was detected ten times or more. Per the germline V gene, CDR1 is SQVTM and CDR2 is ANQGSEA. Deletions cut 6 bases from V and 1 base from J, with 12 bases between. CDR3 size: 13 residues.

Sequenced material: PBMCs. The chain combines TRBV29-1 with TRBJ1-1; D is unresolved. The origin of this receptor is a woman aged 35 to 49 in good health. Some clones in this sample may be carry-over from other donors' samples. CDR3 in DNA: TGCAGCGTAGTAGGACTCGGGAACACTGAAGCTTTCTTT. It encodes CSVVGLGNTEAFF.